These T cell receptor beta chains were read from a single sample in a study of Ad26.COV2.S vaccination and SARS-CoV-2 variants. Repertoires were generated with immunoSEQ multiplex PCR, while TCRdb's copy carries only in-frame clones and drops some. The sample lists fewer than 500,000 clones, roughly 89% occurring once. The sequenced sample was peripheral blood, obtained in a trial of Ad26.COV2.S vaccine versus placebo. Receptor source: a person between 18 and 59 years old who received the Ad26.COV2.S COVID-19 vaccine or a placebo. Both conserved end residues are part of each CDR3. Each record gives: J gene, V gene, clone size, D gene, CDR3 protein, CDR3 DNA. A D gene is named only where the DNA matches it firmly. The size field is filled for only some rows; it gives once, few, many or a size class.

J gene: TRBJ1-2
V gene: TRBV19
clone size: NA
D gene: NA
CDR3 protein: CASTTWARSYTF
CDR3 DNA: TGTGCCAGTACCACCTGGGCCCGGAGCTACACCTTC

J gene: TRBJ1-1
V gene: TRBV27
clone size: NA
D gene: NA
CDR3 protein: CASSLWGGAGTEAFF
CDR3 DNA: TGTGCCAGCAGTTTATGGGGGGGCGCGGGTACTGAAGCTTTCTTT

J gene: TRBJ2-5
V gene: TRBV5-5
clone size: few
D gene: NA
CDR3 protein: CASSLEARGQETQYF
CDR3 DNA: TGTGCCAGCAGCTTGGAGGCCAGGGGTCAAGAGACCCAGTACTTC

J gene: TRBJ2-5
V gene: TRBV7-9
clone size: NA
D gene: NA
CDR3 protein: CASSAGLVSAQGETQYF
CDR3 DNA: TGTGCCAGCAGCGCGGGACTAGTTAGCGCACAGGGGGAGACCCAGTACTTC

J gene: TRBJ1-2
V gene: TRBV29-1
clone size: NA
D gene: TRBD1
CDR3 protein: CSVAYDRGASSYTF
CDR3 DNA: TGCAGCGTAGCTTACGACAGGGGAGCATCGAGCTACACCTTC

J gene: TRBJ1-3
V gene: TRBV7-9
clone size: NA
D gene: NA
CDR3 protein: CASSINSGNTIYF
CDR3 DNA: TGTGCCAGCAGCATTAACTCTGGAAACACCATATATTTT

J gene: TRBJ1-1
V gene: TRBV7-2
clone size: NA
D gene: NA
CDR3 protein: CASSSDAGSTEAFF
CDR3 DNA: TGTGCCAGCAGCTCAGACGCGGGCAGCACTGAAGCTTTCTTT

J gene: TRBJ1-3
V gene: TRBV29-1
clone size: NA
D gene: NA
CDR3 protein: CSVEAGYSGNTIYF
CDR3 DNA: TGCAGCGTTGAAGCCGGTTACTCTGGAAACACCATATATTTT

J gene: TRBJ2-5
V gene: TRBV7-3
clone size: NA
D gene: NA
CDR3 protein: CASSLTPPQSLETQYF
CDR3 DNA: TGTGCCAGCAGCTTAACACCCCCCCAGAGCCTGGAGACCCAGTACTTC

J gene: TRBJ1-5
V gene: TRBV28
clone size: NA
D gene: TRBD1
CDR3 protein: CASSPGQGDQPQHF
CDR3 DNA: TGTGCCAGCAGCCCCGGACAGGGCGATCAGCCCCAGCATTTT

J gene: TRBJ2-7
V gene: TRBV28
clone size: NA
D gene: TRBD1
CDR3 protein: CASSSLPGQGPSYEQYF
CDR3 DNA: TGTGCCAGCAGTTCCCTTCCGGGACAGGGACCTTCCTACGAGCAGTACTTC

J gene: TRBJ2-3
V gene: TRBV7-3
clone size: once
D gene: TRBD1
CDR3 protein: CASSQTGIGDTQYF
CDR3 DNA: TGTGCCAGCAGCCAGACAGGGATAGGAGATACGCAGTATTTT

J gene: TRBJ2-1
V gene: TRBV7-2
clone size: NA
D gene: NA
CDR3 protein: CASSPHSGVNEQFF
CDR3 DNA: TGTGCCAGCAGCCCCCACAGCGGCGTAAATGAGCAGTTCTTC

J gene: TRBJ1-1
V gene: TRBV7-3
clone size: NA
D gene: NA
CDR3 protein: CASSLFGVGTEAFF
CDR3 DNA: TGTGCCAGCAGCTTATTTGGGGTAGGCACTGAAGCTTTCTTT

J gene: TRBJ2-2
V gene: TRBV7-3
clone size: NA
D gene: TRBD1
CDR3 protein: CASSLIPRTDRAGSTGELFF
CDR3 DNA: TGTGCCAGCAGCTTAATCCCACGAACCGACAGGGCCGGTAGCACCGGGGAGCTGTTTTTT

J gene: TRBJ2-2
V gene: TRBV11-2
clone size: NA
D gene: TRBD1
CDR3 protein: CASSLGTGAYTGELFF
CDR3 DNA: TGTGCCAGCAGCTTAGGGACAGGGGCCTACACCGGGGAGCTGTTTTTT

J gene: TRBJ1-1
V gene: TRBV7-9
clone size: NA
D gene: NA
CDR3 protein: CASSLAKGPAFF
CDR3 DNA: TGTGCCAGCAGCTTAGCGAAGGGCCCTGCTTTCTTT

J gene: TRBJ2-7
V gene: TRBV18
clone size: NA
D gene: NA
CDR3 protein: CASSKDRTYEQYF
CDR3 DNA: TGTGCCAGCTCAAAGGACAGAACCTACGAGCAGTACTTC

J gene: TRBJ1-2
V gene: TRBV4-2
clone size: NA
D gene: NA
CDR3 protein: CASSQGLGSNYGYTF
CDR3 DNA: TGTGCCAGCAGCCAAGGATTGGGGTCGAACTATGGCTACACCTTC

J gene: TRBJ1-1
V gene: TRBV25-1
clone size: NA
D gene: NA
CDR3 protein: CASSEFETDPGAFF
CDR3 DNA: TGTGCCAGCAGTGAATTCGAGACGGACCCTGGAGCTTTCTTT

J gene: TRBJ2-5
V gene: TRBV2
clone size: NA
D gene: NA
CDR3 protein: CASMGVDSLETQYF
CDR3 DNA: TGTGCCAGCATGGGGGTGGATAGCTTGGAGACCCAGTACTTC

J gene: TRBJ1-5
V gene: TRBV6-6
clone size: NA
D gene: NA
CDR3 protein: CASSSTAEMRQPQHF
CDR3 DNA: TGTGCCAGCAGCTCCACCGCAGAGATGAGACAGCCCCAGCATTTT

J gene: TRBJ1-1
V gene: TRBV20-1
clone size: NA
D gene: NA
CDR3 protein: CSAPPGPEAFF
CDR3 DNA: TGCAGTGCCCCGCCCGGCCCTGAAGCTTTCTTT

J gene: TRBJ1-4
V gene: TRBV24-1
clone size: NA
D gene: TRBD1
CDR3 protein: CATSRDRGYEKLFF
CDR3 DNA: TGTGCCACCAGCCGGGACAGGGGGTATGAAAAACTGTTTTTT

J gene: TRBJ1-4
V gene: TRBV3-1/TRBV3-2
clone size: once
D gene: TRBD1
CDR3 protein: CASSQNRGEKLFF
CDR3 DNA: TGTGCCAGCAGCCAAAACAGGGGTGAAAAACTGTTTTTT

J gene: TRBJ2-5
V gene: TRBV5-1
clone size: NA
D gene: NA
CDR3 protein: CASSLGWGSQETQYF
CDR3 DNA: TGCGCCAGCAGCTTGGGTTGGGGATCGCAGGAGACCCAGTACTTC

J gene: TRBJ2-5
V gene: TRBV7-7
clone size: NA
D gene: NA
CDR3 protein: CASSLGGGGGRWETQYF
CDR3 DNA: TGTGCCAGCAGCCTAGGAGGTGGCGGGGGCAGGTGGGAGACCCAGTACTTC

J gene: TRBJ2-1
V gene: TRBV7-9
clone size: NA
D gene: NA
CDR3 protein: CASSLALAANEQFF
CDR3 DNA: TGTGCCAGCAGCTTAGCACTAGCTGCCAATGAGCAGTTCTTC

J gene: TRBJ1-1
V gene: TRBV7-8
clone size: NA
D gene: NA
CDR3 protein: CASSLGLGSNTEAFF
CDR3 DNA: TGTGCCAGCAGCTTAGGCTTGGGGTCGAACACTGAAGCTTTCTTT

J gene: TRBJ1-4
V gene: TRBV28
clone size: NA
D gene: NA
CDR3 protein: CASTPTGLGEKLFF
CDR3 DNA: TGTGCCAGCACCCCGACAGGACTAGGTGAAAAACTGTTTTTT

J gene: TRBJ2-1
V gene: TRBV20-1
clone size: NA
D gene: TRBD2
CDR3 protein: CSASLGGMQFF
CDR3 DNA: TGCAGTGCTAGTCTCGGGGGGATGCAGTTCTTC

J gene: TRBJ1-5
V gene: TRBV7-8
clone size: NA
D gene: NA
CDR3 protein: CASSLEAGAQHF
CDR3 DNA: TGTGCCAGCAGCTTAGAGGCTGGTGCACAGCATTTT

J gene: TRBJ2-5
V gene: TRBV4-1
clone size: NA
D gene: NA
CDR3 protein: CASSQDPLARETQYF
CDR3 DNA: TGCGCCAGCAGCCAAGATCCCCTAGCGAGGGAGACCCAGTACTTC

J gene: TRBJ1-1
V gene: TRBV7-2
clone size: NA
D gene: NA
CDR3 protein: CASSFTGNTEAFF
CDR3 DNA: TGTGCCAGCAGCTTCACAGGGAACACTGAAGCTTTCTTT

J gene: TRBJ2-1
V gene: TRBV7-2
clone size: NA
D gene: TRBD2
CDR3 protein: CASSSPLAGSVNEQFF
CDR3 DNA: TGTGCCAGCAGCTCCCCACTAGCGGGAAGTGTGAATGAGCAGTTCTTC

J gene: TRBJ1-3
V gene: TRBV18
clone size: NA
D gene: NA
CDR3 protein: CASSPWTPGSGNTIYF
CDR3 DNA: TGTGCCAGCTCACCATGGACGCCAGGCTCTGGAAACACCATATATTTT

J gene: TRBJ1-2
V gene: TRBV10-3
clone size: NA
D gene: NA
CDR3 protein: CAISDFEAGYTF
CDR3 DNA: TGTGCCATCAGTGACTTCGAGGCGGGCTACACCTTC

J gene: TRBJ2-3
V gene: TRBV3-1/TRBV3-2
clone size: NA
D gene: NA
CDR3 protein: CASSPNGADTQYF
CDR3 DNA: TGTGCCAGCAGCCCTAACGGGGCCGATACGCAGTATTTT

J gene: TRBJ1-6
V gene: TRBV4-3
clone size: NA
D gene: NA
CDR3 protein: CASSQEYGQTLWNSPLHF
CDR3 DNA: TGCGCCAGCAGCCAAGAGTATGGACAGACCCTTTGGAATTCACCCCTCCACTTT

J gene: TRBJ1-6
V gene: TRBV6-1
clone size: NA
D gene: TRBD1
CDR3 protein: CASSDRGLSPLHF
CDR3 DNA: TGTGCCAGCAGTGACAGGGGGCTCTCACCCCTCCACTTT

J gene: TRBJ2-5
V gene: TRBV6-6
clone size: NA
D gene: TRBD1
CDR3 protein: CASSPPGDRDETQYF
CDR3 DNA: TGTGCCAGCAGTCCCCCAGGGGACAGGGATGAGACCCAGTACTTC

J gene: TRBJ2-1
V gene: TRBV4-3
clone size: NA
D gene: NA
CDR3 protein: CASSPGFFYNEQFF
CDR3 DNA: TGCGCCAGCAGCCCGGGATTTTTTTACAATGAGCAGTTCTTC

J gene: TRBJ2-3
V gene: TRBV4-3
clone size: NA
D gene: TRBD2
CDR3 protein: CASSQDRTSGGGVYTQYF
CDR3 DNA: TGCGCCAGCAGCCAAGATCGGACTAGCGGGGGGGGTGTTTATACGCAGTATTTT

J gene: TRBJ1-1
V gene: TRBV7-2
clone size: NA
D gene: TRBD1
CDR3 protein: CASSSADRANTEAFF
CDR3 DNA: TGTGCCAGCAGCTCGGCGGACAGGGCAAACACTGAAGCTTTCTTT

J gene: TRBJ1-1
V gene: TRBV5-6
clone size: NA
D gene: TRBD1
CDR3 protein: CASSLFLRGAEHTEAFF
CDR3 DNA: TGTGCCAGCAGCTTGTTTCTCAGGGGGGCCGAGCACACTGAAGCTTTCTTT

J gene: TRBJ2-3
V gene: TRBV23-1
clone size: NA
D gene: NA
CDR3 protein: CASSQWTMDTQYF
CDR3 DNA: TGCGCCAGCAGTCAGTGGACTATGGATACGCAGTATTTT

J gene: TRBJ2-1
V gene: TRBV19
clone size: NA
D gene: TRBD1
CDR3 protein: CASRRMGSAGQGENEQFF
CDR3 DNA: TGTGCCAGTAGAAGGATGGGGTCTGCGGGACAGGGAGAGAATGAGCAGTTCTTC

J gene: TRBJ2-1
V gene: TRBV18
clone size: NA
D gene: TRBD2
CDR3 protein: CASSPQGLAGANEQFF
CDR3 DNA: TGTGCCAGCTCACCACAGGGACTAGCGGGGGCAAATGAGCAGTTCTTC

J gene: TRBJ2-5
V gene: TRBV10-3
clone size: NA
D gene: TRBD2
CDR3 protein: CAISDRTSGGKETQYF
CDR3 DNA: TGTGCCATCAGTGATCGGACTAGCGGGGGAAAAGAGACCCAGTACTTC